This T cell receptor beta chain was sequenced during a study of cytomegalovirus exposure and HLA in healthy donors (dated by TCRdb to 2016 to 2017). About the study as a whole: An earlier analysis of several hundred of the donors reported 250 to 300 Gb of sequence data and more than 90 million unique TCR beta sequences from 150 million to 200 million T cells. Roughly 300 gigabases of sequencing data and about 92 million unique TCR sequences made up an early release that covered several hundred HLA-typed donors. The genetic ancestry cluster associated with self-reported Caucasian donors included about 84% of the 398 genotyped donors. The study aimed to test whether signatures of past pathogen exposure could be identified by cataloging public T cell receptors. The T cell repertoires of under 750 subjects were profiled by immunosequencing and related to cytomegalovirus serostatus. A separate validation cohort of more than 100 different subjects was used in addition to the roughly 700-subject first cohort. To predict cytomegalovirus infection status, the study combined high-throughput TCR immunosequencing, statistical association of individual TCRs with disease status, and machine learning. A later analysis re-examined previously published TCR beta repertoires from roughly 720 donors and added high-resolution HLA genotyping to investigate patterns of TCR occurrence. Rather than using new phenotypic data, the later analysis identified candidate immune exposures from TCR beta sequences and from how often those sequences occurred across donors. To decide whether each TCR beta V gene segment behaved as functional or pseudogenic, an earlier analysis of approximately 620 of the donors relied on high-throughput TCR beta sequencing. Donor age, sex, ethnicity and CMV serostatus were compiled alongside the repertoire data. A later genetic analysis used genome-wide SNP genotypes for about 55% of the 666 donors, treating that subset as a discovery cohort. Every discovery cohort repertoire had been produced on one sequencing platform. HLA typing covered class I and class II loci at four-digit resolution. Typing coverage varied by locus: roughly 629-630 donors for A, B, C, DRB1 and DQB1; roughly 510 for DQA1; approximately 570 for DPA1; roughly 450 for DPB1. Roughly five DR-DQ haplotypes were treated as single units for association and clustering because of strong linkage in the cohort. On average, about 200,000 unique TCR beta nucleotide sequences were sequenced per donor among some 430 genotyped donors of the cohort, with about 17% of those sequences being non-productive. Summary of the overall study and its limitations: Specific HLA alleles were associated with 15,000 to 20,000 TCR beta sequences at a false discovery rate of 0.05 in a later analysis. Most TCR sequences were observed very rarely across donors, whereas some public TCRs were present in many individuals. In a later analysis, several top co-occurrence clusters were reported to appear linked to parvovirus B19, influenza, CMV and Epstein-Barr virus. In a later genetic analysis, a missense DCLRE1C variant was associated with V-gene and J-gene trimming of TCR beta chains, and the association was replicated in an independent cohort. It was suggested by the authors that the approach could potentially be generalized to other disease states and immunological phenotypes. A further reported finding was that TCR beta sequences accurately predicted the HLA-A and HLA-B alleles for most subjects in the first cohort. The only immune exposure information available for the cohort was CMV serostatus. A total of about 150 TCR beta chains were listed by the study as associated with cytomegalovirus. Linkage disequilibrium might explain the correlated functional status among segregating V segments, but an unknown experimental factor could not be excluded. Broadly in line with IMGT annotations, most TCR beta V segments showed up in productive rearrangements about 90% or about 30% of the time in an earlier analysis of roughly 590 of the donors. In vitro tests confirmed that a few of the cytomegalovirus-associated TCR beta chains recognize cytomegalovirus antigens. Only TCR beta chains were sequenced in this cohort, and the absence of alpha or paired-chain data limited detectable features. In a later analysis, the rate of TCR association differed among HLA loci, with DRB1 alleles having the most associated TCRs and HLA-C alleles having the fewest. Some 15 rarely observed V segments, including chromosome 9 orphons, were excluded from the earlier analysis of 550 to 700 of the donors because counts were too low. In a later analysis, HLA-associated TCR beta chains showed more clonal expansion and lower generation probabilities than non-associated chains that were equally common. Because HLA typing was unavailable for some donors at each locus, only the typed subset was used in association tests. Compared with the 666-donor mean, donors in an Asian-associated ancestry cluster had fewer N-insertions in productive TCRs, according to a later genetic analysis. In a later analysis, most CMV-associated TCR beta chains were found to appear HLA-restricted, with HLA associations seemingly driven largely by CMV exposure. When HLA alleles, especially DR and DQ, strongly co-occurred, TCR associations were difficult to assign to individual alleles. A cluster of highly shared sequence variants was judged likely to be a technical artifact of the sequencing pipeline. The classifier was reported to diagnose cytomegalovirus status with high specificity and sensitivity in both the original cohort and the validation cohort. The presence/absence analyses assumed that sequencing depth was roughly uniform across donors, and that assumption may not be true.

To note about this clone: It has no known antigen specificity. No base-level quality is on record; no much larger clone is a single base apart.

The library was made by the immunoSEQ multiplex PCR assay. For the multiplex PCR, a mixture combining 60 forward primers for TCR Vbeta segments and 13 reverse primers for TCR Jbeta segments was used. The CDR3 region of rearranged TCR beta genes was amplified from genomic DNA by a multiplex PCR assay. On the Illumina HiSeq System, the amplified TCR beta libraries were sequenced as 87-base-pair reads. The paper's processing steps were these. A later analysis tallied tens of millions of unique TCR beta chains across the 666 repertoires, and about 10 million of those chains were shared by two or more donors. A nearest-neighbor algorithm error-corrected the raw reads and collapsed the reads into unique sequences, merging closely related sequences to remove PCR and sequencing errors. Alignment of CDR3 sequences to IMGT reference sequences was used to assign V, D and J gene segments. For a sequence to be retained, at least a six-nucleotide match to both a V gene segment and a J gene segment was required. A rearrangement was called productive if the CDR3 had no stop codons and remained in frame with V and J, and every other rearrangement was called non-productive. Following IMGT convention, CDR3 was defined as the stretch from the second conserved V-encoded cysteine to the conserved J-encoded phenylalanine. The earlier analysis of more than 450 of the donors excluded sequences that lacked an unambiguous match to a single V gene segment. An earlier analysis of several hundred of the donors classified V segments as functional when productive rearrangements were above 56.7% and as segregating when the standard deviation between donors was above 5%. To diagnose cytomegalovirus status from the catalog of TCR beta chain sequences, a statistical classification framework was built. In a later analysis, TCR nucleotide sequences were compared against IMGT/GENE-DB human TR gene sequences so that V and J genes could be assigned. The TCRdist pipeline was used in a later analysis to assign CDR3 sequences and most-parsimonious VDJ recombination scenarios. In a later analysis, each TCR beta chain was defined by its CDR3 amino acid sequence together with its V-gene family, and reads without a unique V-gene family were excluded. To address suspected cross-contamination and a sequencing artifact, a later analysis removed 592 highly shared, low-generation-probability nucleotide sequences. A later analysis calculated a clonal expansion index for each public chain from normalized within-repertoire ranks of inferred template counts. Generation probabilities in a later analysis came from a VDJ recombination model fitted to out-of-frame rearrangements, and those results were checked against IGoR. In a later analysis, hypergeometric tests were used to score TCR-TCR, TCR-HLA and TCR-CMV co-occurrence, with a repertoire-size bias correction applied to TCR pairs. False discovery rates were estimated in a later analysis by permuting HLA or CMV assignments 20 times. In a later analysis, co-occurring TCRs were grouped with DBSCAN, and TCRdist sequence similarity was added when clustering was performed within HLA-allele-positive subsets. Repertoires with fewer than 30,000 or more than 120,000 public chains, plus five repertoires with anomalous nucleotide sharing, were excluded from co-occurrence clustering. The source is immuneACCESS, and TCRdb retained only in-frame sequences with V and J called. Part of the clones is not carried over; for the studies checked, unresolved V genes explain less than half of this, and the remainder is unexplained. That table is the source of V, J and clone size, and D and trimming were worked out from the DNA. Counted in this sample were under 200,000 clones; roughly 70% of them appeared once. The leading ten clones occupy roughly 5.2% of the sample.

The cohort comprised fewer than 700 healthy bone marrow donors. At the time of sampling, every cohort member was nominally healthy, though immune exposures that went unrecorded were likely present. The donor was CMV seropositive and was included in the group of 289 seropositive cohort members. A peripheral blood sample was collected from each donor, and TCR beta sequencing was performed on peripheral blood mononuclear cells. Genomic DNA extraction from the blood cell samples was performed with the Qiagen DNeasy Blood Extraction Kit. The clonotype comes from a woman in her late teens or twenties in good health and CMV-seropositive. Sequenced: PBMCs.

The sequenced DNA is TGTGCCAGCAGCCAGACAGGGTATAAAGATACGCAGTATTTT. Translated, it gives CASSQTGYKDTQYF. Recombination joined TRBV5-6 with TRBJ2-3, with 7 bases matching TRBD1. Ends trimmed: V by 4 bases, J by 5 bases; bases unmatched to a gene: 7. The germline V gene sets CDR1 to SGHDT and CDR2 to YYEEEE. From the cysteine up to the phenylalanine, the CDR3 has a length of 14 residues. Kept here is only the CDR3 DNA, which spans 42 bases and is read in frame from base 1.